This T cell receptor (beta chain) was documented in a study of T cell repertoires in cytomegalovirus infection. To note about this clonotype: The antigen is undetermined.

One entry per CDR3 protein results from TCRdb running MiXCR on the reads. Among 310,000 or so distinct CDR3 sequences listed, 20% to 30% were seen once. This CDR3 region has 15 residues. Germline V gene data show CDR1 as SGHTA and CDR2 as FQGNSA. The trim removed 6 bases at V and 5 bases at J, leaving 2 bases unmatched. The starting material was cultured PBMCs, obtained from culture after CMV antigen stimulation. The gene calls are TRBV7-2 and TRBJ2-4; 15 nucleotides agree with TRBD2. This TCR was recovered from a human donor in good health (CMV status not recorded). Some clones in this sample may be carry-over from other donors' samples. As DNA, the CDR3 is TGTGCCAGCAGTGGACTAGCGGGAGGGGAAAACATTCAGTACTTC. The encoded protein is CASSGLAGGENIQYF.